This T cell receptor beta chain was identified in a study of identical twins. The study, taken as a whole, reports: Zero-insertion analyses could be partly confounded by invariant MAIT and iNKT cells. Twins shared beta out-of-frame sequences in excess, but this excess was weaker. Conclusions rested on cross-sectional statistics rather than following the same donors.

The cDNA had a unique molecular identifier and a template-switch universal primer site. TCRdb recomputed calls from the 5' RACE reads with MiXCR, one row per CDR3 protein. The sample has fewer than 450,000 distinct CDR3 sequences; 7% to 9.5% are singletons. With regard to this clonotype: The antigen is undetermined.

Germline-derived CDR1 and CDR2 are LGHNT and FRNRAP. Trimming shortened V by 1 base and J by 5 bases, and 5 bases separated the two germline ends. The CDR3 is made up of 12 amino acids. The sequence was obtained from a woman aged 45-65 years in good health. The gene calls are TRBV12-5 and TRBJ1-1; D uncertain. Sequenced input: naive T cells sorted from blood. Here the CDR3 reads CASGLGETEAFF. The CDR3 DNA reads as TGTGCTAGTGGTTTGGGGGAGACTGAAGCTTTCTTT.